The 20 T cell receptor beta chains given below trace back to one sample, sequenced in a study of T cell responses to AZD1222 COVID-19 vaccine. Sequenced by immunoSEQ multiplex PCR; TCRdb stores in-frame clones only, minus some. This sample has approximately 65,000 clones; around 80% occur once, and the top ten carry around 10%. This sample comprised peripheral blood, obtained on day 0 of AZD1222 vaccination. These receptors came from an adult in good health.

V usage is TRBV5-1 and J usage is TRBJ1-3; the match to TRBD1 covers 8 bases. The CDR3 is 15 residues long. In germline, CDR1 is SGHRS, CDR2 YFSETQ. The trim removed 4 bases at V and 0 bases at J, leaving 3 bases unmatched. The CDR3 bases are TGCGCCAGCAGCAACGGACAGGGCTCTGGAAACACCATATATTTT. It specifies CASSNGQGSGNTIYF.

This chain joins TRBV5-1 and TRBJ2-2; 10 bases align to TRBD1. Trimming removed 6 bases from V and 5 bases from J; junction bases left unmatched: 4. The CDR3 runs 14 residues. Germline V gene sequence: CDR1 SGHRS, CDR2 YFSETQ. Here the CDR3 DNA reads TGCGCCAGCAACCGGGACAGGGGAACCGGGGAGCTGTTTTTT. As protein: CASNRDRGTGELFF.

The chain recombines TRBV28 with TRBJ2-7, with TRBD2 matching 7 bases. The CDR3 contains 16 residues. Germline CDR1 MDHEN, CDR2 SYDVKM. With V trimmed by 6 bases and J by 6 bases, 17 bases remained unmatched. For the CDR3, the DNA is TGTGCCAGCAGCCCCCTAGGGAGCGGGGCCACGATCGAGCAGTACTTC. It encodes CASSPLGSGATIEQYF.

This clone was seen more than once but under ten times. This chain joins TRBV2 and TRBJ2-3; D is ambiguous. V lost 6 bases and J 2 bases, leaving 6 bases between the germline ends. In germline, CDR1 is SNHLY, CDR2 FYNNEI. This CDR3 contains 12 residues. The CDR3 protein is CASRTPTDTQYF. The CDR3 nucleotides read TGTGCCAGCAGAACGCCCACAGATACGCAGTATTTT.

This clone was found once. The chain uses TRBV5-4 and TRBJ1-4; maybe TRBD1 (5 bases). Germline CDR1 and CDR2: SGHNT and YYREEE (reference sequence). Trimming removed 0 bases at V and 6 bases at J, with 15 bases between. The CDR3 spans 16 residues. CDR3 sequence: CASSLALGGGDEKLFF. The CDR3, as DNA: TGTGCCAGCAGCTTGGCTCTTGGGGGTGGTGATGAAAAACTGTTTTTT. The variable domain in full, completed from reference TRBV5-4 and TRBJ1-4, reads ETGVTQSPTHLIKTRGQQVTLRCSSQSGHNTVSWYQQALGQGPQFIFQYYREEENGRGNFPPRFSGLQFPNYSSELNVNALELDDSALYLCASSLALGGGDEKLFFGSGTQLSVL.

This clone was counted a single time. This chain joins TRBV20-1 and TRBJ1-4; tentative D call: TRBD1 (5 bases). The CDR3 is 14 amino acids. The V and J ends lost 3 bases and 4 bases respectively, with 12 bases between them. The germline CDR1 and CDR2 sequences are DFQATT and SNEGSKA (reference sequence). The CDR3 sequence is CSASLGGDNEKLFF. CDR3 nucleotides: TGCAGTGCTAGTCTCGGGGGTGATAATGAAAAACTGTTTTTT.

The rearrangement uses TRBV4-2 and TRBJ1-3; 7 bases match TRBD1. CDR3 length: 16 amino acids. The V and J ends lost 1 base and 0 bases, in that order; junction bases with no gene match: 3. The germline V gene has CDR1 LGHNA and CDR2 YNFKEQ. Here the CDR3 reads CASSQGDRASGNTIYF. Here the CDR3 DNA reads TGTGCCAGCAGCCAAGGCGACAGGGCCTCTGGAAACACCATATATTTT.

V and J are TRBV19 and TRBJ1-6; D is uncertain. Germline V gene data show CDR1 as LNHDA and CDR2 as SQIVND (reference sequence). This CDR3 contains 16 residues. With 2 bases removed from V and 3 bases from J, the gap between germline ends came to 11 bases. The CDR3 spells CASSITYSHYNSPLHF. The CDR3 region has the DNA TGTGCCAGTAGTATAACTTACAGTCACTATAATTCACCCCTCCACTTT.

The chain employs TRBV3-1 (or the pseudogene TRBV3-2) and TRBJ2-1, with TRBD2 as a possible D gene (5 bases). The ends were cut back, 0 bases at V and 12 bases at J, with 15 bases in the middle. Germline V lookup: CDR1 LGHDT, CDR2 YNNKEL (reference sequence). This CDR3 is built from 14 residues. CDR3 coding DNA: TGTGCCAGCAGCCAAGACGCCGGAGGCGGGCGGCAGTTCTTC. Protein sequence: CASSQDAGGGRQFF.

The chain employs TRBV5-4 and TRBJ2-4; a possible D gene is TRBD1 (5 bases). The CDR3 extends over 14 amino acids. The germline V and J ends were trimmed by 5 bases and 2 bases, with 11 bases remaining between them. Germline values: CDR1 SGHNT, CDR2 YYREEE (reference sequence). CDR3 loop: CASSLRGSKNIQYF. The CDR3, as DNA: TGTGCCAGCAGTTTAAGGGGTTCCAAAAACATTCAGTACTTC. The full variable domain, rest sourced from reference TRBV5-4 and TRBJ2-4, is ETGVTQSPTHLIKTRGQQVTLRCSSQSGHNTVSWYQQALGQGPQFIFQYYREEENGRGNFPPRFSGLQFPNYSSELNVNALELDDSALYLCASSLRGSKNIQYFGAGTRLSVL.

The chain carries TRBV3-1 (or the pseudogene TRBV3-2) and TRBJ1-4; D not certain. Trimming cost V 0 bases and J 5 bases, with 10 bases left between them. Germline V gene data show CDR1 as LGHDT and CDR2 as YNNKEL (reference sequence). CDR3 length: 15 residues. The CDR3 here is CASSQDNRENEKLFF. The CDR3 DNA sequence: TGTGCCAGCAGCCAAGATAACCGGGAAAATGAAAAACTGTTTTTT.

The chain is built from TRBV5-4 and TRBJ2-5; 11 nucleotides match TRBD2. The CDR3 has 15 amino acids. Germline values: CDR1 SGHNT, CDR2 YYREEE (reference sequence). The J segment lost 3 bases and the V segment lost 6 bases, leaving 7 bases of the junction unmatched. Here the CDR3 reads CASNNATSGEETQYF. CDR3 DNA sequence: TGTGCCAGCAACAACGCGACTAGCGGGGAAGAGACCCAGTACTTC. The complete variable domain, with remaining parts taken from reference TRBV5-4 and TRBJ2-5, reads ETGVTQSPTHLIKTRGQQVTLRCSSQSGHNTVSWYQQALGQGPQFIFQYYREEENGRGNFPPRFSGLQFPNYSSELNVNALELDDSALYLCASNNATSGEETQYFGPGTRLLVL.

This chain joins TRBV12-3 or TRBV12-4 and TRBJ1-1; weak D call: TRBD1 (6 bases). The CDR3 length is 13 residues. V was clipped by 1 base and J by 14 bases, with 17 bases between them. The CDR3 DNA reads as TGTGCCAGCAGTTTAGGACAGGCCTCAGGCAGGTTCTTT. Translation: CASSLGQASGRFF.

The rearrangement links TRBV7-9 to TRBJ2-6, with no clear D. The ends were cut back, 5 bases at V and 0 bases at J, with 17 bases in the middle. The length of the CDR3 is 18 residues. Germline V gives CDR1 SEHNR, CDR2 FQNEAQ (reference sequence). The CDR3 is CASSPRPRYSSGANVLTF. In nucleotides, the CDR3 is TGTGCCAGCAGCCCAAGACCACGCTATAGCTCTGGGGCCAACGTCCTGACTTTC.

The chain has TRBV6-1 and TRBJ1-1; D not certain. This CDR3 has 13 residues. Germline lookup yields CDR1 MNHNS and CDR2 SASEGT. The V gene lost 3 bases and the J gene lost 1 base, with 6 bases spanning the gap. Written as DNA, the CDR3 is TGTGCCAGCAGTGATCAGTCGAACACTGAAGCTTTCTTT. Translated: CASSDQSNTEAFF.

The chain employs TRBV19 and TRBJ2-4; D gene unclear. CDR1 and CDR2 from the germline V gene are LNHDA and SQIVND (reference sequence). This CDR3 region has 17 residues. With 3 bases removed from V and 0 bases from J, the gap between germline ends came to 15 bases. This CDR3 reads CASSITGLAIAKNIQYF. CDR3 bases: TGTGCCAGTAGTATTACTGGGTTGGCGATAGCCAAAAACATTCAGTACTTC.

The rearrangement uses TRBV9 and TRBJ1-4; 9 bases align to TRBD1. The CDR3 totals 16 residues. CDR1 SGDLS and CDR2 YYNGEE come from the germline V gene. The trim removed 4 bases at V and 8 bases at J, leaving 12 bases unmatched. In DNA form, the CDR3 reads TGTGCCAGCAGCCCCCGGGTGGGACAGGGACAAGAAAAACTGTTTTTT. Residues: CASSPRVGQGQEKLFF.

The V call is TRBV6-5, the J call TRBJ2-7, with 7 nucleotides matching TRBD1. CDR3 length equals 13 residues. V trimming: 4 bases; J trimming: 5 bases; junction bases outside the gene matches: 5. The germline gives CDR1 MNHEY, CDR2 SVGAGI. In DNA, the CDR3 is TGTGCCAGCAGTTCTGACAGGGCTAACGAGCAGTACTTC. It translates to CASSSDRANEQYF.

The V and J genes are TRBV6-6 and TRBJ2-1; tentative D call: TRBD2 (6 bases). Trimming took off 4 bases at V and 8 bases at J, with 21 bases between the two ends. The CDR3 runs 16 residues. In germline, CDR1 is MNHNY, CDR2 SVGAGI (reference sequence). The CDR3 DNA follows: TGTGCCAGCAGTTCCCCGACTAGAGGGGTAGGGGATGAGCAGTTCTTC. Translating it yields CASSSPTRGVGDEQFF.

This chain links TRBV27 with TRBJ2-5; D not resolved. Germline CDR1 reads MNHEY; CDR2 reads SMNVEV (reference sequence). V gave up 2 bases and J gave up 4 bases, with 11 bases separating them. CDR3 length equals 14 residues. The DNA of the CDR3 is TGTGCCAGCAGTTTAAACAGTCACGGAGAGACCCAGTACTTC. As protein: CASSLNSHGETQYF.